The present T cell receptor (beta chain) was sequenced within a study of CD8 T cells in ankylosing spondylitis. General study findings and limits: A motif of 7 or 8 highly homologous TCR beta variants was seen as apparently characteristic of ankylosing spondylitis blood. Disease-linked clones reportedly concentrated significantly in matched ankylosing spondylitis synovial fluid.

The germline gives CDR1 DFQATT, CDR2 SNEGSKA (reference sequence). The CDR3 spans 16 residues. The V and J ends lost 1 base and 1 base respectively, with 14 bases between them. TCRdb ran MiXCR on the 5' RACE reads and lists one entry per CDR3 protein. Seen here are a few hundred thousand distinct CDR3 sequences, about 13% observed once, and the top ten hold under 7.5%. Notes on this clonotype: Antigen unknown.

The sequencing sample was made of blood, either unsorted or a sorted T cell fraction (not recorded which). The V gene is TRBV20-1, the J gene TRBJ2-4; D is uncertain. The receptor comes from a male donor with ankylosing spondylitis. This CDR3 reads CSARGPRIRAKNIQYF. In DNA, the CDR3 is TGCAGTGCTAGAGGTCCCCGTATAAGGGCCAAAAACATTCAGTACTTC.